This T cell receptor (beta chain) was sequenced in a study of blood T cell repertoires in COVID-19. Background on the study: The United States, Italy and Spain supplied acute and convalescent COVID-19 samples. T cells, B-cell-depleted T cells, or PBMCs supplied cDNA or gDNA.

Under the authors' procedure: Amplified reference gene primers provided the basis for estimating nucleated cell counts. TCRdb keeps only in-frame clones here, not all; method: immunoSEQ multiplex PCR. D and trimming were read from the DNA, whereas the V and J calls and clone size are those reported in that table. The sample lists approximately 120,000 clones, 90% occurring once. CDR1 is MDHEN, CDR2 SYDVKM, per germline. The CDR3 runs to 17 residues. Losses at the gene ends were 7 bases for V and 0 bases for J; bases not matched to a gene: 10. This TCR derives from a human donor in a cohort sampled during active COVID-19. The chain recombines TRBV28 with TRBJ2-3, with 10 bases that match TRBD1. Specimen: peripheral blood. DNA for the CDR3: TGTGCCAGCACCCCTCTTAGGGGACAGGGGAGCACAGATACGCAGTATTTT. Translating gives CASTPLRGQGSTDTQYF.